Each of the 24 T cell receptor beta chains below was sequenced from the same sample in a study of blood T cell repertoires in COVID-19 (dated by TCRdb to 2019 to 2021). Library method: the immunoSEQ multiplex PCR assay. The table comes from immuneACCESS by way of TCRdb, which keeps in-frame sequences with V and J called. Part of the clones is missing from these tables; in studies checked, under half for an unresolved V gene and the rest for unknown reasons. Recorded for this sample are some 80,000 clones; around 83% of them occurred a single time. Of the sample, 3% to 4.5% is held by the ten largest clones. The sample was peripheral blood. The receptor set was obtained from a man aged 45-65 years with acute or convalescent COVID-19.

The chain uses TRBV30 and TRBJ1-2; D is ambiguous. Per the germline V gene, CDR1 is GTSNPN and CDR2 is SVGIG (reference sequence). The germline V and J ends were trimmed by 4 bases and 0 bases, with 3 bases remaining between them. The CDR3 covers 11 residues. The CDR3 nucleotides read TGTGCCTGGACAGCTAACTATGGCTACACCTTC. This gives the protein CAWTANYGYTF.

The CDR3 loop reads CASSIPGGDSANTGELFF. Written as DNA, the CDR3 is TGTGCCAGCAGCATCCCCGGGGGGGACTCGGCGAACACCGGGGAGCTGTTTTTT. The chain employs TRBV7-9 and TRBJ2-2; 8 bases fit TRBD2. The junction had 11 bases not matched to a gene; V was cut back by 5 bases and J by 0 bases. Germline CDR1 and CDR2: SEHNR and FQNEAQ (reference sequence). The CDR3 is made up of 18 amino acids.

The gene calls are TRBV27 and TRBJ1-6, with TRBD1 matching over 8 bases. The ends lost 6 bases at V and 7 bases at J; junction bases unmatched: 11. The CDR3 loop spans 16 amino acids. Germline V lookup: CDR1 MNHEY, CDR2 SMNVEV (reference sequence). CDR3 region: CASSLGVDRGNSPLHF. The CDR3 nucleotides are TGTGCCAGCAGCCTCGGGGTAGACAGGGGCAATTCACCCCTCCACTTT.

This chain joins TRBV11-3 and TRBJ2-7; maybe TRBD1 (6 bases). Trimming stripped 5 bases from V and 2 bases from J, with 10 bases between. The length of the CDR3 is 13 residues. CDR1 is SGHNT, CDR2 YENEEA, per germline. This CDR3 reads CASSLKGAYEQYF. The CDR3 DNA is TGTGCCAGCAGCCTTAAGGGGGCCTACGAGCAGTACTTC.

V usage is TRBV11-3 and J usage is TRBJ2-5; possible D gene TRBD1, 6 bases. Deletions cut 6 bases from V and 3 bases from J, with 14 bases between. This CDR3 is 14 amino acids long. The germline gives CDR1 SGHNT, CDR2 YENEEA. DNA for the CDR3: TGTGCCAGCAGTACTGAAGGGGGAGAAGAGACCCAGTACTTC. It translates to CASSTEGGEETQYF.

The rearrangement links TRBV7-9 to TRBJ2-1, with 15 bases fitting TRBD2. Germline CDR1 reads SEHNR; CDR2 reads FQNEAQ (reference sequence). The CDR3 has 15 amino acids. The junction had 6 bases not matched to a gene; V was cut back by 5 bases and J by 10 bases. The CDR3 bases are TGTGCCAGCAGCGGCCGGACTAGCGGGAGGGGGGAGCAGTTCTTC. This gives the protein CASSGRTSGRGEQFF.

The chain uses TRBV7-6 and TRBJ1-2, with D perhaps TRBD1 (5 bases). This CDR3 region has 13 residues. The V and J ends lost 3 bases and 8 bases respectively, with 13 bases between them. Germline V gene lookup returns CDR1 SGHVS and CDR2 FNYEAQ. CDR3 nucleotide sequence: TGTGCCAGCAGCTTCTGGGGCCCTTCAGGCTACACCTTC. It is translated as CASSFWGPSGYTF.

The chain employs TRBV6-5 and TRBJ2-4; no clear D gene. Germline V gene sequence: CDR1 MNHEY, CDR2 SVGAGI. CDR3 length equals 11 residues. V was pared by 9 bases and J by 4 bases, with 7 bases between. The CDR3 is CASSQKNIQYF. CDR3 nucleotide sequence: TGTGCCAGTTCACAGAAAAACATTCAGTACTTC.

This clone was observed once. The chain carries TRBV27 and TRBJ2-3, with 14 bases identical to TRBD2. Germline V gene lookup returns CDR1 MNHEY and CDR2 SMNVEV (reference sequence). V gave up 5 bases and J gave up 6 bases; unmatched junction bases: 4. The CDR3 extends over 15 amino acids. The CDR3, as DNA: TGTGCCAGCAGTACCCGGACTAGCGGGAGGGATACGCAGTATTTT. It specifies CASSTRTSGRDTQYF.

This clone was counted once. This chain connects TRBV3-1 (or the pseudogene TRBV3-2) to TRBJ1-1; no reliable D call. This CDR3 region has 14 residues. CDR1 and CDR2 (germline): LGHDT, YNNKEL (reference sequence). The V end was cut by 1 base, the J end by 5 bases, with 11 bases between. CDR3 residues: CASSQGVEGTEAFF. For the CDR3, the DNA is TGTGCCAGCAGCCAAGGAGTGGAGGGTACTGAAGCTTTCTTT.

The genes are TRBV6-5 and TRBJ1-3; D is undetermined. The CDR3 has 14 amino acids. Germline V gene lookup returns CDR1 MNHEY and CDR2 SVGAGI. The ends were cut back, 0 bases at V and 6 bases at J, with 9 bases in the middle. As DNA, the CDR3 is TGTGCCAGCAGTTACTCGAGTTTGGTAAACACCATATATTTT. Translating gives CASSYSSLVNTIYF.

This clone was seen more than once but under ten times. This rearrangement joins TRBV7-2 to TRBJ2-7; 7 bases map to TRBD2. CDR1 is SGHTA, CDR2 FQGNSA, per germline. This CDR3 spans 15 amino acids. Trimming cost V 1 base and J 2 bases; bases outside gene matches: 5. Here the CDR3 DNA reads TGTGCCAGCAGCTTAGAACGAGCGGGACCCTACGAGCAGTACTTC. Translation gives CASSLERAGPYEQYF.

This chain uses TRBV4-2 with TRBJ2-3; unclear D gene. Trimming took 0 bases from V and 3 from J, leaving 13 bases between them. CDR3 size: 16 residues. The germline V gene has CDR1 LGHNA and CDR2 YNFKEQ. CDR3 residues: CASSQDGSTGTDTQYF. The CDR3 region has the DNA TGTGCCAGCAGCCAAGACGGGTCCACGGGTACAGATACGCAGTATTTT.

This rearrangement joins TRBV29-1 to TRBJ2-1; D is possibly TRBD2 (5 bases). The V end lost 7 bases, the J end lost 9 bases, and 22 bases lay between the germline ends. The CDR3 runs 14 residues. Germline CDR1 is SQVTM and CDR2 is ANQGSEA. CDR3 sequence (DNA): TGCAGCGACGAGGGCAGCTCCTCTTGGGGTGAGCAGTTCTTC. Protein sequence: CSDEGSSSWGEQFF.

The chain links TRBV5-4 to TRBJ2-5, with D unresolved. Trimming took off 1 base at V and 2 bases at J, with 6 bases between the two ends. The CDR3 is 13 amino acids. The germline V gene encodes CDR1 SGHNT and CDR2 YYREEE (reference sequence). The CDR3 protein is CASSLSGQETQYF. In DNA, the CDR3 is TGTGCCAGCAGCTTGTCCGGTCAAGAGACCCAGTACTTC.

The chain has TRBV7-9 and TRBJ1-2; 10 bases agree with TRBD1. CDR3 size: 15 residues. Germline V gives CDR1 SEHNR, CDR2 FQNEAQ (reference sequence). Trimming removed 5 bases from V and 3 bases from J; junction bases left unmatched: 6. This CDR3 is CASSTGTGEYYGYTF. CDR3 bases: TGTGCCAGCAGCACCGGGACAGGGGAATACTATGGCTACACCTTC.

V usage is TRBV4-3 and J usage is TRBJ1-5, with 10 bases that match TRBD1. This CDR3 has 14 amino acids. Germline V CDR1 and CDR2: LGHNA, YSLEER. The V segment lost 3 bases and the J segment 5 bases; nucleotides outside the gene matches: 1. The CDR3 here is CASSQGTGDQPQHF. The CDR3 bases are TGCGCCAGCAGCCAGGGGACAGGGGATCAGCCCCAGCATTTT.

The rearrangement links TRBV29-1 to TRBJ1-3, with 7 bases lining up with TRBD1. CDR1 is SQVTM and CDR2 is ANQGSEA in the germline V gene. Trimming cost V 4 bases and J 1 base; bases outside gene matches: 7. This CDR3 has 15 residues. The CDR3 loop is CSVVGQVGSGNTIYF. The CDR3 DNA sequence: TGCAGCGTTGTCGGACAGGTCGGGTCTGGAAACACCATATATTTT.

The chain recombines TRBV7-2 with TRBJ2-3; a weak D match, TRBD1 (7 bases). This CDR3 is built from 14 residues. Trimming left V 1 base short and J 4 bases short, with 9 bases between. The germline V gene has CDR1 SGHTA and CDR2 FQGNSA. The CDR3 sequence: CASSLVRGADTQYF. CDR3 nucleotide sequence: TGTGCCAGCAGCTTAGTCAGGGGGGCAGATACGCAGTATTTT.

The chain has TRBV7-8 and TRBJ2-2; 7 nucleotides align to TRBD2. The V gene end was trimmed by 4 bases and the J gene end by 6 bases; junction bases not matched to a gene: 8. Germline CDR1 reads SGHVS; CDR2 reads FQNEAQ. The CDR3 consists of 15 residues. The CDR3 loop reads CASSSRTRDPGELFF. The CDR3 DNA follows: TGTGCCAGCAGCTCAAGGACTAGAGATCCCGGGGAGCTGTTTTTT.

This chain connects TRBV6-5 to TRBJ1-1; no definite D call. The V end lost 2 bases, the J end lost 0 bases, and 7 bases lay between the germline ends. From germline, CDR1 is MNHEY and CDR2 SVGAGI. The CDR3 is 14 amino acids. As DNA, the CDR3 is TGTGCCAGCAGTTACCCAGAACTGAACACTGAAGCTTTCTTT. Amino acids: CASSYPELNTEAFF.

This chain links TRBV27 with TRBJ2-7; 9 bases agree with TRBD1. V lost 8 bases to trimming and J lost 6 bases; unmatched junction nucleotides: 5. The CDR3 spans 12 residues. The V gene's germline CDR1 is MNHEY and CDR2 SMNVEV (reference sequence). CDR3 residues: CASGRDRVEQYF. DNA for the CDR3: TGTGCCAGCGGGAGGGACAGGGTCGAGCAGTACTTC.

The V and J genes are TRBV28 and TRBJ2-1; 13 bases fit TRBD2. This CDR3 comprises 14 residues. Germline-derived CDR1 and CDR2 are MDHEN and SYDVKM. V lost 6 bases, J lost 8 bases, and 4 bases stayed unmatched. The CDR3 bases are TGTGCCAGCAGAGGGACTAGCGGGGATGATGAGCAGTTCTTC. This codes for CASRGTSGDDEQFF. The whole variable domain, filled in from reference TRBV28 and TRBJ2-1, reads DVKVTQSSRYLVKRTGEKVFLECVQDMDHENMFWYRQDPGLGLRLIYFSYDVKMKEKGDIPEGYSVSREKKERFSLILESASTNQTSMYLCASRGTSGDDEQFFGPGTRLTVL.

The V call is TRBV25-1, the J call TRBJ2-7; 7 nucleotides agree with TRBD2. Germline V lookup: CDR1 MGHDK, CDR2 SYGVNS. V was clipped by 5 bases and J by 3 bases; unmatched bases: 7. This CDR3 is built from 14 residues. CDR3 sequence reads: CASSRLAEHYEQYF. As DNA, the CDR3 is TGTGCCAGCAGTAGGCTAGCGGAGCACTACGAGCAGTACTTC.